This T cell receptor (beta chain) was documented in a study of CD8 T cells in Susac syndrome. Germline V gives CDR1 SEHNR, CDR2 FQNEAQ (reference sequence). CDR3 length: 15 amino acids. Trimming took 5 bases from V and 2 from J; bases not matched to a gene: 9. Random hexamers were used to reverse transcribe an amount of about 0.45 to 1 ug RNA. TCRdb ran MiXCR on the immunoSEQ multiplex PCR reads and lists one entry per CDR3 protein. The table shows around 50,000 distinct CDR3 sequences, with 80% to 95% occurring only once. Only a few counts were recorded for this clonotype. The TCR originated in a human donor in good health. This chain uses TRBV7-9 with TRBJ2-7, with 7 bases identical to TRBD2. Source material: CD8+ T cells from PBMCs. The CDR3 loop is CASSGSGTSPYEQYF. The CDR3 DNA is TGTGCCAGCAGCGGCAGCGGGACCTCCCCCTACGAGCAGTACTTC.